This T cell receptor beta chain was recovered during a study of blood T cell repertoires in COVID-19. As for the study in general: Nucleic acid was either cDNA or gDNA, and it came from T cells, B-cell-depleted T cells, or PBMCs.

Clones were read by immunoSEQ multiplex PCR, and TCRdb kept only the in-frame ones, dropping some. The repertoire holds more than 200,000 clones, with 65% to 85% as singletons. V lost 3 bases, J lost 8 bases, and 8 bases lay in between. Germline assignment: CDR1 SGHRS and CDR2 YFSETQ. This CDR3 is 12 amino acids long. V is TRBV5-1 and J is TRBJ2-2; D is undetermined. The sequencing input was PBMCs or T cells enriched from blood (not recorded which). This receptor was taken from a man between 25 and 39 years old with acute COVID-19. The CDR3 here is CASSSAVGELFF. CDR3 DNA: TGCGCCAGCAGCTCGGCGGTGGGGGAGCTGTTTTTT.